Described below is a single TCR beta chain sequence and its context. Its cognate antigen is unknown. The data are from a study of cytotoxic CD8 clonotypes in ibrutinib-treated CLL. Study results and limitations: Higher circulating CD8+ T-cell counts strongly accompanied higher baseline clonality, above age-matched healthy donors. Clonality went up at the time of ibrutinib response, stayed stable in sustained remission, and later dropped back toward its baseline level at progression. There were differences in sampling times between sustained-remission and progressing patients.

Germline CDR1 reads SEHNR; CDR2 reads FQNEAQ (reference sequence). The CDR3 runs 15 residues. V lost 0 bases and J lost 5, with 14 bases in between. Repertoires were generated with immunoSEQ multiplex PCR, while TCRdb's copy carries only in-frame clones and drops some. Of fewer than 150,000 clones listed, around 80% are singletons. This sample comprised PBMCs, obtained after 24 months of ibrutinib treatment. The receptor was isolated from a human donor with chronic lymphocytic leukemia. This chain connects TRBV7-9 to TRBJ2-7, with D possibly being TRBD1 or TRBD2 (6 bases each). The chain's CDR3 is CASSLAWGATDEQYF. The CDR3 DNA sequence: TGTGCCAGCAGCTTAGCATGGGGGGCTACCGACGAGCAGTACTTC.